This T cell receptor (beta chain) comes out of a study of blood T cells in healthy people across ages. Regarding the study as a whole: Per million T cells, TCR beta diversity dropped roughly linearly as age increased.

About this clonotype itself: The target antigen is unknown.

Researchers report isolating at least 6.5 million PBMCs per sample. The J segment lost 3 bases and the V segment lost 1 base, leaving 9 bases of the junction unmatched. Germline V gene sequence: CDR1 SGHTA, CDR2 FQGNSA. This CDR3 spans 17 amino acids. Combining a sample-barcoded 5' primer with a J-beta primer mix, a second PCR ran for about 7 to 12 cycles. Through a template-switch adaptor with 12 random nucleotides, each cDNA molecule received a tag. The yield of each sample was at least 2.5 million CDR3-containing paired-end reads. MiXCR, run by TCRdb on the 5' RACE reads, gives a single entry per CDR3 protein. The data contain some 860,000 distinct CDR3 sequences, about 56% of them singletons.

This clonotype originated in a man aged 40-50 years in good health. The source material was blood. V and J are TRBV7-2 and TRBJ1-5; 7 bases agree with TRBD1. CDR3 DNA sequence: TGTGCCAGCAGCTTAGGCGAACAGGGGAGACCCAATCAGCCCCAGCATTTT. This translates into CASSLGEQGRPNQPQHF.